These T cell receptor beta chains were read from a single sample in a study of spatial heterogeneity in lung cancer. One entry per CDR3 protein, called by TCRdb with MiXCR from the 5' RACE reads. The sample yields roughly 70,000 distinct CDR3 sequences, roughly 8.9% seen once. The material sequenced was PBMCs, taken at follow-up. The receptors originated from a female donor with early-stage non-small cell lung cancer. Each CDR3 is given with its conserved first and last residue. Fields, in order: J gene, D gene, clone size, V gene, CDR3 DNA, CDR3 protein. The D gene is left open where the match is weak. Only some rows state a clone size, as once, few, many or a class for expanded clones.

TRBJ2-7	TRBD2	many	TRBV6-5	TGTGCCAGCAGTGCGGCGACTAGCGGGAAGCAGTACTTC	CASSAATSGKQYF
TRBJ2-1	.	.	TRBV3-1	TGTGCCAGCAGCCAAGAGTGGCAGACGAATGAGCAGTTCTTC	CASSQEWQTNEQFF
TRBJ2-3	.	few	TRBV12-3/TRBV12-4	TGTGCCAGCCGTAAAGATACGCAGTATTTT	CASRKDTQYF
TRBJ2-7	.	many	TRBV15	TGTGCCACCAGCAAGGGCCGTGATAGCTACGAGCAGTACTTC	CATSKGRDSYEQYF
TRBJ2-5	.	.	TRBV19	TGTGCCAGTAGCCTGGATTCGAGGTCAGAGACCCAGTACTTC	CASSLDSRSETQYF
TRBJ2-1	TRBD2	many	TRBV29-1	TGCAGCGTTGAAGATCTGGGCGGGAGGAGATTCTTC	CSVEDLGGRRFF
TRBJ1-2	.	medium-sized	TRBV28	TGTGCCAGCAGTTTATGGCCCCCATATATACCACAGGGCAGATCTCTGTACACCTTC	CASSLWPPYIPQGRSLYTF
TRBJ2-7	TRBD1	once	TRBV27	TGTGCCAGCAGTTGGGGGGACAGGGTCCACGAGCAGTACTTC	CASSWGDRVHEQYF
TRBJ2-1	.	.	TRBV2	TGTGCCAGCAGTGTCGGGGCGGACAATGAGCAGTTCTTC	CASSVGADNEQFF
TRBJ2-3	TRBD1	.	TRBV29-1	TGCAGCGTTGCCCTTACCGGGACAGGGGTAGATACGCAGTATTTT	CSVALTGTGVDTQYF
TRBJ2-2	.	.	TRBV9	TGTGCCAGCAGCGTAGCCCCGCCCGGGGTCAGCGGGAACACCGGGGAGCTGTTTTTT	CASSVAPPGVSGNTGELFF
TRBJ2-3	TRBD2	few	TRBV27	TGTGCCAGCAGTTTATCCCCTAGCGGGAGAGGAACAGATACGCAGTATTTT	CASSLSPSGRGTDTQYF
TRBJ1-4	TRBD1	many	TRBV5-6	TGTGCCAGCAGCTCTCTACAGGGGGCAGGTGAAAAACTGTTTTTT	CASSSLQGAGEKLFF
TRBJ1-4	TRBD1	many	TRBV7-2	TGTGCCAGCAGCTTGCAAACCGGGACAGAGGCCGGCGAAAAACTGTTTTTT	CASSLQTGTEAGEKLFF
TRBJ2-5	.	many	TRBV5-1	TGCGCCAGCAGCTTTCTGGAGACCCAGTACTTC	CASSFLETQYF
TRBJ2-7	TRBD1	.	TRBV10-3	TGTGCCATCAGTCCCGGGACAGCTTACGAGCAGTACTTC	CAISPGTAYEQYF
TRBJ2-1	.	few	TRBV24-1	TGTGCCACCAGTGATTTGCTAGATAGCGGTTCCAATGAGCAGTTCTTC	CATSDLLDSGSNEQFF
TRBJ2-1	.	many	TRBV7-9	TGTGCCAGCAGCTTACTTATCTACGGGTGGGTGTTCTTC	CASSLLIYGWVFF
TRBJ1-1	.	many	TRBV6-5	TGTGCCAGCAGTTACTTACCGGTGGGAACTGAAGCTTTCTTT	CASSYLPVGTEAFF
TRBJ2-7	TRBD2	many	TRBV20-1	TGCAGTGCTGCGGGCGGGAGCTCGTTCTACGAGCAGTACTTC	CSAAGGSSFYEQYF
TRBJ1-5	.	many	TRBV27	TGTGCCAGCAGTATAACAGGACATAGCAATCAGCCCCAGCATTTT	CASSITGHSNQPQHF
TRBJ2-1	TRBD2	.	TRBV6-5	TGTGCCAGCAGTTACTCGTGGACTAGCGGCCACAATGAGCAGTTCTTC	CASSYSWTSGHNEQFF
TRBJ1-1	.	many	TRBV6-2/TRBV6-3	TGTGCCAGCAGTTATCTCCGGGGGGCTTTCTTT	CASSYLRGAFF
TRBJ1-5	.	.	TRBV29-1	TGCAGCGTTGGTGGCCAGCCCCAGCATTTT	CSVGGQPQHF
TRBJ1-2	TRBD1	.	TRBV6-5	TGTGCCAGCAGTTACTCCGGACAGGGGGCTTGGTATGGCTACACCTTC	CASSYSGQGAWYGYTF
TRBJ1-1	.	.	TRBV20-1	TGCAGTGCTAGATTTGCCCAAGGGGACCTAACAGAAGCTTTCTTT	CSARFAQGDLTEAFF
TRBJ2-3	TRBD2	few	TRBV20-1	TGCAGTTCCGGGGCGGGAGGAAGCACAGATACGCAGTATTTT	CSSGAGGSTDTQYF
TRBJ2-1	.	few	TRBV21-1	TGTGCCAGCAGCCCGAAAGAGGTAGGGGACCACAATGAGCAGTTCTTC	CASSPKEVGDHNEQFF
TRBJ2-7	.	.	TRBV23-1	TGCGCCAACAGTCAGGAGCGTGGAGGAAGGGGCCGGAACGAGCAGTACTTC	CANSQERGGRGRNEQYF
TRBJ1-5	TRBD1	many	TRBV12-3/TRBV12-4	TGTGCCAGCAACGGGGACAGGGGTGCCGGCAATCAGCCCCAGCATTTT	CASNGDRGAGNQPQHF
TRBJ2-5	.	many	TRBV7-9	TGTGCCAGCAGCCAGACCGGGACTCCTAAAGAGACCCAGTACTTC	CASSQTGTPKETQYF
TRBJ2-1	.	.	TRBV20-1	TGCAGTGCTAGAGAATTTAATGAGCAGTTCTTC	CSAREFNEQFF
TRBJ1-4	.	few	TRBV3-1	TGTGCCAGCAGCCAAGGGCGCGACAATAATGAAAAACTGTTTTTT	CASSQGRDNNEKLFF
TRBJ2-1	.	many	TRBV5-1	TGCGCCAGCAGCCGAAGACGAAATGAGCAGTTCTTC	CASSRRRNEQFF
TRBJ2-1	.	many	TRBV27	TGTGCCAGCAGTTTACTGGGCACTCGATGGTTCTTC	CASSLLGTRWFF
TRBJ1-2	.	.	TRBV28	TGTGCCAGCAGCCTCAGGCAGGGAGGAGATGGCTACACCTTC	CASSLRQGGDGYTF
TRBJ1-1	.	many	TRBV28	TGTGCCAGCGGGGCGAACACTGAAGCTTTCTTT	CASGANTEAFF
TRBJ2-2	.	few	TRBV5-1	TGTGCCAGCAGCTTGGATTTGGGGCCCATCGTGGAGCTGTTTTTT	CASSLDLGPIVELFF
TRBJ2-2	.	.	TRBV7-9	TGTGCCAGCAGCTCCATCCGACGCACCCGCACCGGGGAGCTGTTTTTT	CASSSIRRTRTGELFF
TRBJ2-1	.	.	TRBV19	TGTGCCAGTAGTCCCTCACTGGTAGAATCCTACAATGAGCAGTTCTTC	CASSPSLVESYNEQFF
TRBJ2-5	.	many	TRBV11-2	TGTGCCAGCAGCTCCCGGGACAAACAAGAGACCCAGTACTTC	CASSSRDKQETQYF
TRBJ2-6	.	many	TRBV28	TGTGCCAGCAGTTCTGACAGCTCTGGGGCCAACGTCCTGACTTTC	CASSSDSSGANVLTF
TRBJ2-1	TRBD2	.	TRBV9	TGTGCCAGCAGCGTAGAGGAGGGAGGGGACTCCTACAATGAGCAGTTCTTC	CASSVEEGGDSYNEQFF
TRBJ1-6	TRBD1	few	TRBV5-8	TGTGCCAGCAGCCCGACAGGGGATCCACCCCTCCACTTT	CASSPTGDPPLHF